Included here is one T cell receptor (beta chain) sequence, with context. At one end the junction does not follow the germline gene, possibly because of a read error. The sample originates from a study of tumor-infiltrating lymphocytes in primary liver carcinoma. Co-extracting RNA and DNA was done with roughly 17-32 mg of unsorted bulk tissue as input. Germline-derived CDR1 and CDR2 are MNHNS and SASEGT. This CDR3 is built from 15 residues. Synthesis of TCR beta cDNA was carried out from approximately 470 ng total RNA with a constant-region primer. It was through three nested multiplex PCR rounds of slightly modified ARM-PCR that TCR beta libraries arose. The first two PCR rounds used TRBV1-TRBV30 primers with a Cbeta primer, approximately 9 cycles each. TCRdb analysed the multiplex PCR reads with MiXCR anew, one entry per CDR3 protein. This table has more than 100,000 distinct CDR3 sequences, around 65% appearing once.

The V gene is TRBV6-1, the J gene TRBJ2-7; D remains unclear. Sequenced sample: tumor-adjacent normal liver tissue. The origin of this receptor is a woman aged 60-70 years with primary liver carcinoma and hepatitis B virus infection. The chain's CDR3 is CAGSVRSESFYEQYF. CDR3 coding DNA: TGTGCCGGCAGTGTTCGTTCGGAGAGCTTCTACGAGCAGTACTTC.